These T cell receptor beta chains were read from a single sample in a study of T-cell reconstitution after alpha-beta-depleted transplantation in children. TCRdb re-called the PCR reads through MiXCR, storing one row per CDR3 protein. The top ten clones hold about 6% of a sample with roughly 200,000 distinct CDR3 sequences, 8% to 9.5% of them seen once. Source: PBMCs from the stem cell graft donor, taken from the stem cell graft. These receptors all stem from a human donor who donated a stem cell graft to a child with acute lymphoblastic leukemia. The CDR3 runs from the conserved cysteine through the conserved F or W. The D gene is left open where the match is weak. Rows may omit the clone size; those that give it use once, few, many or a size class.

V gene,J gene,CDR3 length,D gene,clone size,CDR3 DNA,CDR3 protein
TRBV15,TRBJ2-1,15,-,many,TGTGCCACCAGCAGAGATGCCAAGGGGTCGAATGAGCAGTTCTTC,CATSRDAKGSNEQFF
TRBV6-5,TRBJ1-1,15,-,few,TGTGCCAGCAGTTACGGGTGGCGTCGTCCCACTGAAGCTTTCTTT,CASSYGWRRPTEAFF
TRBV5-6,TRBJ2-7,17,-,many,TGTGCCAGCAGCTCTTTTGCCCGAGGCGGATACTCCTACGAGCAGTACTTC,CASSSFARGGYSYEQYF
TRBV12-3/TRBV12-4,TRBJ2-7,16,TRBD1,many,TGTGCCAGCAGTTCCAACTGGGACAGGGTGACCTACGAGCAGTACTTC,CASSSNWDRVTYEQYF
TRBV5-6,TRBJ2-7,15,-,-,TGTGCCAGCAGCTTGGAGCCGTTGGGGGCCTACGAGCAGTACTTC,CASSLEPLGAYEQYF
TRBV10-3,TRBJ2-4,17,TRBD2,-,TGTGCCATCAGTGAATATCAGCGGGGGGGGGCCAAAAACATTCAGTACTTC,CAISEYQRGGAKNIQYF
TRBV7-2,TRBJ1-4,14,-,-,TGTGCCAGCAGCTTAGGGCTGGCCGAAGAAAAACTGTTTTTT,CASSLGLAEEKLFF
TRBV10-2,TRBJ2-6,18,TRBD1,few,TGCGCCAGCACCCATTACGGACAGGGGCACTCTGGGGCCAACGTCCTGACTTTC,CASTHYGQGHSGANVLTF
TRBV4-2,TRBJ1-5,15,TRBD1,many,TGTGCCAGCAGCCAAGTGGGACAGAGCAATCAGCCCCAGCATTTT,CASSQVGQSNQPQHF
TRBV3-1,TRBJ2-4,14,-,many,TGTGCCAGCAGCCAAGTTAGGACGGATCACATTCAGTACTTC,CASSQVRTDHIQYF
TRBV20-1,TRBJ1-6,14,-,many,TGCAGTGCTGGACGGTCGGGGGGTGTTTCACCCCTCCACTTT,CSAGRSGGVSPLHF
TRBV30,TRBJ2-2,15,TRBD1,-,TGTGCCTGGAGAGCCGGGACAGGGAACACCGGGGAGCTGTTTTTT,CAWRAGTGNTGELFF
TRBV7-2,TRBJ2-3,18,TRBD2,many,TGTGCCAGCAGTGAAGGGACTAGCGGGGGGCTCGCAGAAGATACGCAGTATTTT,CASSEGTSGGLAEDTQYF
TRBV5-1,TRBJ2-1,16,TRBD2,few,TGCGCCAGCAGCCCAACCCCAGCGGGGGTAACCAATGAGCAGTTCTTC,CASSPTPAGVTNEQFF
TRBV5-1,TRBJ2-2,14,-,few,TGCGCCAGCAGTTCGGGACTGCAGACCGGGGAGCTGTTTTTT,CASSSGLQTGELFF
TRBV2,TRBJ2-1,14,-,few,TGTGCCAGCGAACTGCGGGGGACATACAATGAGCAGTTCTTC,CASELRGTYNEQFF
TRBV28,TRBJ2-7,14,TRBD2,many,TGTGCCAGCAGTGTAGCGGGGGGATCCTACGAGCAGTACTTC,CASSVAGGSYEQYF
TRBV27,TRBJ2-2,17,TRBD1,many,TGTGCCAGCAGCCGGAAGGGACAGGGGACGAACACCGGGGAGCTGTTTTTT,CASSRKGQGTNTGELFF
TRBV7-2,TRBJ2-2,16,TRBD1,many,TGTGCCAGCAGCCGCGGACAGGGGATGAACACCGGGGAGCTGTTTTTT,CASSRGQGMNTGELFF
TRBV12-3/TRBV12-4,TRBJ1-6,16,-,many,TGTGCCAGCAGTTTAGGACAGGTCGGGCCATCTTCACCCCTCCACTTT,CASSLGQVGPSSPLHF
TRBV27,TRBJ1-2,15,-,-,TGTGCCAGCAGTTCCCGACAACAGGGTACCCCTTGGATAACCTTC,CASSSRQQGTPWITF
TRBV14,TRBJ2-7,14,TRBD2,few,TGTGCCAGCAGCCCTAACGGGGGGACCTACGAGCAGTACTTC,CASSPNGGTYEQYF
TRBV30,TRBJ1-5,13,TRBD1,-,TGTGCCTGGGGCAGGGGGAGCAATCAGCCCCAGCATTTT,CAWGRGSNQPQHF
TRBV7-8,TRBJ2-3,16,TRBD1,many,TGTGCCAGCAGCATAGAAGGGACAGGGTGGGCAGATACGCAGTATTTT,CASSIEGTGWADTQYF
TRBV5-1,TRBJ2-5,14,-,-,TGCGCCAGCAGCCGAGGGGGGTCTCAAGAGACCCAGTACTTC,CASSRGGSQETQYF
TRBV4-3,TRBJ1-4,15,TRBD1,-,TGCGCCAGCAGCGCCCGACAGGGGTTTAATGAAAAACTGTTTTTT,CASSARQGFNEKLFF
TRBV6-5,TRBJ1-3,17,-,few,TGTGCCAGCAGTTATGTGGGGGTAAGGGCCTCTGGAAACACCATATATTTT,CASSYVGVRASGNTIYF
TRBV5-1,TRBJ2-2,14,-,many,TGCGCCAGCAGCTTACGCAGGGCCCCCGGGGAGCTGTTTTTT,CASSLRRAPGELFF
TRBV5-4,TRBJ1-4,14,-,many,TGTGCCAGCAGCTCACAGGGTGCTAATGAAAAACTGTTTTTT,CASSSQGANEKLFF
TRBV15,TRBJ1-2,13,-,many,TGTGCCACCAGCGGCCCTATTAGCTATGGCTACACCTTC,CATSGPISYGYTF
TRBV5-1,TRBJ2-1,15,-,many,TGCGCCAGCAGCTTGGTAGGGGGGGCCCGGAATGAGCAGTTCTTC,CASSLVGGARNEQFF
TRBV27,TRBJ1-1,14,-,few,TGTGCCAGCAGACTGGGGGGGCGCATCACTGAAGCTTTCTTT,CASRLGGRITEAFF
TRBV27,TRBJ2-3,16,TRBD2,many,TGTGCCAGCAGTTTTTTTGCTAGCGGGGGGGCAGATACGCAGTATTTT,CASSFFASGGADTQYF
TRBV7-9,TRBJ2-7,13,-,many,TGTGCCAGCAGCTTCCAGGGAGTAGACGAGCAGTACTTC,CASSFQGVDEQYF
TRBV2,TRBJ2-7,16,TRBD2,-,TGTGCCAGCAGCAAACGTCGCGGGGGGCTATCCTACGAGCAGTACTTC,CASSKRRGGLSYEQYF
TRBV7-9,TRBJ1-1,15,-,many,TGTGCCAGCAGCCCGTCAGGGAGGGGAAACACTGAAGCTTTCTTT,CASSPSGRGNTEAFF
TRBV7-6,TRBJ2-5,14,-,few,TGTGCCAGCAGCTCTGGGGGAAACCAAGAGACCCAGTACTTC,CASSSGGNQETQYF
TRBV10-3,TRBJ2-2,13,TRBD1,many,TGTGCCATCAGTGGGACAGGGACCGGGGAGCTGTTTTTT,CAISGTGTGELFF
TRBV12-3/TRBV12-4,TRBJ1-2,13,-,many,TGTGCCAGCAGCGAACAGGGAAACTATGGCTACACCTTC,CASSEQGNYGYTF
TRBV20-1,TRBJ2-3,14,-,many,TGCAGTGCTAAACCTGCGGGCCTCACAGATACGCAGTATTTT,CSAKPAGLTDTQYF
TRBV27,TRBJ2-7,14,-,many,TGTGCCAGCAGAGCCGGCAGAACGACGTACGAGCAGTACTTC,CASRAGRTTYEQYF
TRBV27,TRBJ2-7,14,-,-,TGTGCCAGCAGTTTGGGCCCTGCCGGCTACGAGCAGTACTTC,CASSLGPAGYEQYF
TRBV20-1,TRBJ2-3,11,TRBD2,many,TGCAGTGCTACGACTAGCAATACGCAGTATTTT,CSATTSNTQYF
TRBV29-1,TRBJ1-3,15,-,many,TGCAGCGCCAGACGAGGGGTTGACTCTGGAAACACCATATATTTT,CSARRGVDSGNTIYF
TRBV5-1,TRBJ1-4,15,-,few,TGCGCCAGCAGCTCGGGAGGTGGGGCTGGGGAAAAACTGTTTTTT,CASSSGGGAGEKLFF
TRBV7-2,TRBJ1-2,12,-,-,TGTGCCAGCAGCTCCGCAGGGTTGAGCTACACCTTC,CASSSAGLSYTF
TRBV9,TRBJ2-5,17,-,few,TGTGCCAGCAGCGTAGATCCACCCGGACATAGACAAGAGACCCAGTACTTC,CASSVDPPGHRQETQYF
TRBV5-1,TRBJ2-7,14,-,few,TGCGCCAGCAGCTCCTCCCTAGACCGCTACGAGCAGTACTTC,CASSSSLDRYEQYF
TRBV5-1,TRBJ2-6,15,-,few,TGCGCCAGCAGCTTCCTAGGGGCTGGGGCCAACGTCCTGACTTTC,CASSFLGAGANVLTF
TRBV7-2,TRBJ2-1,15,-,-,TGTGCCAGCAGCTCCACGAAGGGGCGGGACGGGGAGCAGTTCTTC,CASSSTKGRDGEQFF
TRBV2,TRBJ1-5,14,-,many,TGTGCCAGCAGTGGGGGTTTCGGCAATCAGCCCCAGCATTTT,CASSGGFGNQPQHF
TRBV4-2,TRBJ2-2,18,TRBD2,few,TGTGCCAGCAGCCAAGATCCTCTCGGGGGGGCAAGAAGCGGGGAGCTGTTTTTT,CASSQDPLGGARSGELFF
TRBV12-3/TRBV12-4,TRBJ2-7,15,-,-,TGTGCCAGCAGTTTCCGACTAGGGGGACGGGACGAGCAGTACTTC,CASSFRLGGRDEQYF